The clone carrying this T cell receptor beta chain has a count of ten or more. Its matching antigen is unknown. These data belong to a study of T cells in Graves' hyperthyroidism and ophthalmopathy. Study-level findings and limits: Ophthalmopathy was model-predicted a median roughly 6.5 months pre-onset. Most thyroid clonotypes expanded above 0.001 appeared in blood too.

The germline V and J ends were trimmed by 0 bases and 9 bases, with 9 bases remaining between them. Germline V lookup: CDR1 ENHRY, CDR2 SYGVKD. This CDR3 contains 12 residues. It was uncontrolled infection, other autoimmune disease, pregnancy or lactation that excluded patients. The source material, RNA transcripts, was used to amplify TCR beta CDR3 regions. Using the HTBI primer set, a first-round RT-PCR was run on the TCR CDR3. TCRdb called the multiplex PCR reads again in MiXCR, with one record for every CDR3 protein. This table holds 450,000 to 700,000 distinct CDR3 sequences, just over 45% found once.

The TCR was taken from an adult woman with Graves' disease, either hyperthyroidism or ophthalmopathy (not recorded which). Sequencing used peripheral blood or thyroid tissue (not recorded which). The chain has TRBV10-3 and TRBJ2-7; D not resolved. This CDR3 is CAISESELAQYF. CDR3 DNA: TGTGCCATCAGTGAGTCCGAATTGGCGCAGTACTTC.